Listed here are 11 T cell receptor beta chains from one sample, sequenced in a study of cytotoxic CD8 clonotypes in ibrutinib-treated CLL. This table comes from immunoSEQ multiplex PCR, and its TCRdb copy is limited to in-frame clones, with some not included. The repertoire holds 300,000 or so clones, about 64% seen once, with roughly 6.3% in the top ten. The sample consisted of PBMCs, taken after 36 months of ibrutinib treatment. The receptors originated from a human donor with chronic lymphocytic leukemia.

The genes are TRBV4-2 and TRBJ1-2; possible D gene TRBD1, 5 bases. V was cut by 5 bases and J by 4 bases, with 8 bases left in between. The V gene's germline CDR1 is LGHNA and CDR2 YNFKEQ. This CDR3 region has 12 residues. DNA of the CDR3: TGTGCCAGCAGCGGGGCTGCCTATGGCTACACCTTC. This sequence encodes CASSGAAYGYTF.

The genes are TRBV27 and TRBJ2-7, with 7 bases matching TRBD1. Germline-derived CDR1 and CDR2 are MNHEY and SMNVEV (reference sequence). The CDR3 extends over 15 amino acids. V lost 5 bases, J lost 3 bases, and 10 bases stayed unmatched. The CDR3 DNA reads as TGTGCCAGCAGTCCGACCGACAGGGCCGGCTACGAGCAGTACTTC. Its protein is CASSPTDRAGYEQYF.

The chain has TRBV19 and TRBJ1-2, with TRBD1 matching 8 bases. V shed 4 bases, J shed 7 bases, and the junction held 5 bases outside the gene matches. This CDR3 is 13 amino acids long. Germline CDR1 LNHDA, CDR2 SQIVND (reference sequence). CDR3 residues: CASSTRTGSGYTF. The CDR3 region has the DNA TGTGCCAGTAGTACCCGGACAGGGTCTGGCTACACCTTC.

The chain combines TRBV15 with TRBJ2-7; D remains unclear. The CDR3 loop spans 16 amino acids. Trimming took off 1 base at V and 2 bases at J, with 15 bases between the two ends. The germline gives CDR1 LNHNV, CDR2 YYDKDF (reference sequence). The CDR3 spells CATSRGSQAIAYEQYF. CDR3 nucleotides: TGTGCCACCAGCAGAGGTTCGCAGGCCATCGCCTACGAGCAGTACTTC.

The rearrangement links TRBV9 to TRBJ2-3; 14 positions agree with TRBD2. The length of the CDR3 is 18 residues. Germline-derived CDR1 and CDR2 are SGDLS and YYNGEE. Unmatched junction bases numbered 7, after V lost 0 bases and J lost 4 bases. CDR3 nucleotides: TGTGCCAGCAGCGTAGTAGGGACTAGCGGGAGTGGGGCAGATACGCAGTATTTT. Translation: CASSVVGTSGSGADTQYF.

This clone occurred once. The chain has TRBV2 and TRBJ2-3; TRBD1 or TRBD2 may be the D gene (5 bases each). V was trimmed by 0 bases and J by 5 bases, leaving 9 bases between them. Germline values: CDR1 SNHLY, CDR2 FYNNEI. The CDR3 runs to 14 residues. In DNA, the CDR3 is TGTGCCAGCAGTGAAGCGCTGGGGGAAGATACGCAGTATTTT. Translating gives CASSEALGEDTQYF.

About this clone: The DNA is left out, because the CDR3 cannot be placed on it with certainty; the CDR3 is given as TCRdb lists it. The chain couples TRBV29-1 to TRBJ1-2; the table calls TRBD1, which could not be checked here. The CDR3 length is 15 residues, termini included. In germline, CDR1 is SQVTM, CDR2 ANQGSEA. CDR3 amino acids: CSADFATGAIVANTF.

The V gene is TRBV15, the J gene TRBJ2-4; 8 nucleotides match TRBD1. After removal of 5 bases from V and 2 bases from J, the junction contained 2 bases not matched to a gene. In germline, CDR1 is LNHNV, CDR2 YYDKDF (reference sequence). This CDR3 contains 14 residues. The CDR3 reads CATSQGAPKNIQYF. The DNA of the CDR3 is TGTGCCACCAGCCAGGGGGCTCCCAAAAACATTCAGTACTTC.

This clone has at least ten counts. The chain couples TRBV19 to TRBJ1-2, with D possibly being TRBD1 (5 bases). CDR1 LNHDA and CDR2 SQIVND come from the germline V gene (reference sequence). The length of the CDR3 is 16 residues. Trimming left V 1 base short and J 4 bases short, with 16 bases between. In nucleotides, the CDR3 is TGTGCCAGTAGTATAGCCCACGGGGCAGGGAGCTATGGCTACACCTTC. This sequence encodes CASSIAHGAGSYGYTF.

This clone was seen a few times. The DNA of the CDR3 is TGCACCAGCATCAGCGGGGGTCCCTCCTACGAGCAGTACTTC. Translating it yields CTSISGGPSYEQYF. The rearrangement joins TRBV1 to TRBJ2-7; TRBD2, the table's D call, lacks a check against the DNA. TRBV1 is given as a pseudogene. The CDR3 runs 14 residues.

The CDR3 DNA reads TGTGCCAGCAGCGTAGCAGACACAGGGGTTAGTGAAGCTTTCTTT. It is translated as CASSVADTGVSEAFF. The chain joins TRBV9 to TRBJ1-1, with TRBD1 identical over 7 bases. The CDR3 loop spans 15 amino acids. Germline V gene lookup returns CDR1 SGDLS and CDR2 YYNGEE. V lost 0 bases and J lost 7; bases outside the gene matches: 9. The full variable domain, rest sourced from reference TRBV9 and TRBJ1-1, is DSGVTQTPKHLITATGQRVTLRCSPRSGDLSVYWYQQSLDQGLQFLIQYYNGEERAKGNILERFSAQQFPDLHSELNLSSLELGDSALYFCASSVADTGVSEAFFGQGTRLTVV.